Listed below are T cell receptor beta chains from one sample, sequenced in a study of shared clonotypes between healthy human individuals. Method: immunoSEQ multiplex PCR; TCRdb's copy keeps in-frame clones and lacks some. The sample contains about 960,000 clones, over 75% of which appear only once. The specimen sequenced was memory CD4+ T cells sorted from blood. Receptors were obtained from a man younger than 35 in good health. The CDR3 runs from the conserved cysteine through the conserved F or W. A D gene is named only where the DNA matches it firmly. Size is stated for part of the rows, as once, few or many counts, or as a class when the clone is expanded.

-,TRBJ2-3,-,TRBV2,TGTGCCAGCAGTTGGCAGGACACAGATACGCAGTATTTT,CASSWQDTDTQYF
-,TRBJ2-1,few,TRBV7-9,TGTGCCAGCAGTTCCCAAGGGCCTCACAATGAGCAGTTCTTC,CASSSQGPHNEQFF
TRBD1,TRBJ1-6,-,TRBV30,TGTGCCTGGAGAGACAGGGAGGATTCACCCCTCCACTTT,CAWRDREDSPLHF
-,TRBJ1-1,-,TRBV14,TGTGCCAGCAGCCAAGTTCCGGGGGCGCCCACTGAAGCTTTCTTT,CASSQVPGAPTEAFF
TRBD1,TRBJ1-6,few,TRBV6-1,TGTGCCAGCAGGGGGGGCACAGGGGTGGGATCACCCCTCCACTTT,CASRGGTGVGSPLHF
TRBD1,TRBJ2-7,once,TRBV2,TGTGCCAGCAACCTACGACAGGGCACCTACGAGCAGTACTTC,CASNLRQGTYEQYF
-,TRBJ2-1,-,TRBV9,TGTGCCAGCAGCGTAGATATTAGGACTTATGATGAGCAGTTCTTC,CASSVDIRTYDEQFF
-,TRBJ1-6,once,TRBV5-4,TGTGCCAGCAGCCAGGCGGGGAATTCACCCCTCCACTTT,CASSQAGNSPLHF
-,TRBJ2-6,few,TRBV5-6,TGTGCCAGCACGACCGGGACATCTAACTCTGGGGCCAACGTCCTGACTTTC,CASTTGTSNSGANVLTF
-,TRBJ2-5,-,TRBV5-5,TGTGCCAGCGAGGGGCGGCAGGAGACCCAGTACTTC,CASEGRQETQYF
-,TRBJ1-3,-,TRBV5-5,TGTGCCAGCAGCTTGGATCCGGGGCTGAGCTCTGGAAACACCATATATTTT,CASSLDPGLSSGNTIYF
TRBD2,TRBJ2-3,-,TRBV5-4,TGTGCCAGCAGCTTTGGCGGGGGGGCCTCAGATACGCAGTATTTT,CASSFGGGASDTQYF
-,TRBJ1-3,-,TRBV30,TGTGCCTGGAACACAGCCTCTGGAAACACCATATATTTT,CAWNTASGNTIYF
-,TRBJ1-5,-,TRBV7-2,TGTGCCAGCAGGCGAGGGACGGGAGAATTTCAGCCCCAGCATTTT,CASRRGTGEFQPQHF
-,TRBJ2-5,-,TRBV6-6,TGTGCCAGCAGTGGGACTCCTGAGGGGACCCAGTACTTC,CASSGTPEGTQYF
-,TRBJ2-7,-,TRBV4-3,TGCGCCAGCAGCCTCGACCGGGCCTCTCTATACGAGCAGTACTTC,CASSLDRASLYEQYF
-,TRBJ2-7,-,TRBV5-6,TGTGCCAGCAGCACCTACAGGGAGTATATTTACGAGCAGTACTTC,CASSTYREYIYEQYF
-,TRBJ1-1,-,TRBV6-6,TGTGCCAGCAGTCTCCGGGACACGAACACTGAAGCTTTCTTT,CASSLRDTNTEAFF
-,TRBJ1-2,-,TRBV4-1,TGCGCCAGCAGCCAAGCCACGGGGTATGGCTACACCTTC,CASSQATGYGYTF
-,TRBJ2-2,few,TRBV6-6,TGTGCCAGCAGCCTCGGGACGGCCGGGGAGCTGTTTTTT,CASSLGTAGELFF
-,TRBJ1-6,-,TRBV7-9,TGTGCCGGAAGGGGGGATCATAATTCACCCCTCCACTTT,CAGRGDHNSPLHF
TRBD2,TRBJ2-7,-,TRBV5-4,TGTGCCAGCAGCCAGGGACTAGCGGGGACTACCTACGAGCAGTACTTC,CASSQGLAGTTYEQYF
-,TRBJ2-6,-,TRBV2,TGTGCCAGCAAAAGGAGCTCTGGGGCCAACGTCCTGACTTTC,CASKRSSGANVLTF
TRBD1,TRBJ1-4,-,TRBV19,TGTGCCAGTAGTACGCGGGACAGGGGAGAAAAACTGTTTTTT,CASSTRDRGEKLFF
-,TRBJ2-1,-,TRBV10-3,TGTGCCATCAGTGCCGGGTTAGACAATGAGCAGTTCTTC,CAISAGLDNEQFF
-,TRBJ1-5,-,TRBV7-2,TGTGCCAGCAGCTTATCCGCAGGTAGCAATCAGCCCCAGCATTTT,CASSLSAGSNQPQHF
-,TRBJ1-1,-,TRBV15,TGTGCCACCAGCAGAGATCTGGGATTCGATGAAGCTTTCTTT,CATSRDLGFDEAFF
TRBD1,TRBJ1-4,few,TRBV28,TGTGCCAGTACCGGGACAGTTAATGAAAAACTGTTTTTT,CASTGTVNEKLFF